The clone carrying this T cell receptor beta chain showed up just once. Antigen specificity is unknown. This sample is part of a study of cytomegalovirus exposure and HLA in healthy donors. Study context: Per a later analysis, the approximately 690 first-cohort and under 150 validation repertoires shared one platform. Study results and caveats: Reported results showed that the classifier diagnosed cytomegalovirus status with high specificity and sensitivity. Among TCR sequences, most were rare, though some public TCRs appeared in many donors.

Per germline, CDR1 SGHVS and CDR2 FNYEAQ. With 3 bases clipped from V and 5 bases from J, the junction kept 8 bases outside the gene matches. The CDR3 runs to 15 residues. Assay used: immunoSEQ multiplex PCR; TCRdb lists only in-frame clones, some missing. This table has roughly 45,000 clones, 94% appearing once. This chain joins TRBV7-6 and TRBJ2-3; 7 bases are a match to TRBD2. The source is a woman aged 18-30 years in good health and CMV-seropositive. Source material: PBMCs. CDR3 sequence (DNA): TGTGCCAGCAGCTTCCGGGACTGGGGGGGAGATACGCAGTATTTT. This sequence encodes CASSFRDWGGDTQYF.